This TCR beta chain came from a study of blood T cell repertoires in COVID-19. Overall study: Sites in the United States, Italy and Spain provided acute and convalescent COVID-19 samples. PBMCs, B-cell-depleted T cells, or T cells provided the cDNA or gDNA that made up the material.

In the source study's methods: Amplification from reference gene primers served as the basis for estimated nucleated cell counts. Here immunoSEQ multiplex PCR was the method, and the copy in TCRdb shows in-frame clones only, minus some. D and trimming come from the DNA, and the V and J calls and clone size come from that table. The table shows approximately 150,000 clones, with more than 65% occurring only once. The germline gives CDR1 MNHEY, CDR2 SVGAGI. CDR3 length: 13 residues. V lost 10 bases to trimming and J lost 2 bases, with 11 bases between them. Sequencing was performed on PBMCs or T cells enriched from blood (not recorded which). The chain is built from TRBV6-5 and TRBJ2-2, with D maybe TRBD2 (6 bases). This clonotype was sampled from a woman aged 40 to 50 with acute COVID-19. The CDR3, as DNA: TGTGCCACCATGGGGGGAAACACCGGGGAGCTGTTTTTT. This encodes CATMGGNTGELFF.